Below are 10 T cell receptor beta chains sequenced from a single sample in a study of blood T cell repertoires in COVID-19. The table came from immunoSEQ multiplex PCR; TCRdb's copy has only in-frame clones and leaves some out. The data show about 210,000 clones, 83% seen once. The source material was peripheral blood. The receptors come from a woman aged 40 to 50 with active or convalescent COVID-19.

The chain employs TRBV9 and TRBJ2-7; 13 bases agree with TRBD2. Germline V gene lookup returns CDR1 SGDLS and CDR2 YYNGEE. After removal of 2 bases from V and 3 bases from J, the junction contained 2 bases not matched to a gene. CDR3 length: 15 residues. CDR3 protein: CASSVGTSGNYEQYF. The CDR3 DNA follows: TGTGCCAGCAGCGTCGGGACTAGCGGGAACTACGAGCAGTACTTC.

This clone was seen a handful of times. The chain has TRBV6-5 and TRBJ1-4; D gene unclear. This CDR3 comprises 14 residues. Per the germline V gene, CDR1 is MNHEY and CDR2 is SVGAGI. Between the trimmed V and J ends, which lost 5 bases and 7 bases, there was a span of 14 bases. CDR3 amino acids: CASSPFGESEKLFF. CDR3 coding DNA: TGTGCCAGCAGTCCCTTCGGGGAGAGTGAAAAACTGTTTTTT.

This chain connects TRBV11-3 to TRBJ2-1; 7 positions agree with TRBD2. The CDR3 sequence is 13 residues long. CDR1 is SGHNT, CDR2 YENEEA, per germline. The V segment lost 5 bases and the J segment 7 bases; nucleotides outside the gene matches: 5. The CDR3 DNA follows: TGTGCCAGCAGCCCCGGGCGGGGGAATGAGCAGTTCTTC. Amino acids: CASSPGRGNEQFF.

The rearrangement links TRBV6-4 to TRBJ1-1; D remains ambiguous. The CDR3 loop spans 15 amino acids. The germline gives CDR1 MRHNA, CDR2 SNTAGT. Trimming pared 0 bases from V and 4 bases from J, leaving 12 bases between. The DNA for the CDR3 is TGTGCCAGCAGTGACTCCCCGGGGTTCTTCACTGAAGCTTTCTTT. Its protein is CASSDSPGFFTEAFF.

J is TRBJ1-3 and V is TRBV5-1; 9 bases line up with TRBD1. The CDR3 sequence is 16 residues long. The germline V gene encodes CDR1 SGHRS and CDR2 YFSETQ. Trimming removed 2 bases from V and 1 base from J; junction bases left unmatched: 4. The CDR3 reads CASSFWDRASGNTIYF. Written as DNA, the CDR3 is TGCGCCAGCAGCTTTTGGGACAGGGCTTCTGGAAACACCATATATTTT.

This chain uses TRBV29-1 with TRBJ2-1; 7 nucleotides align to TRBD2. From germline, CDR1 is SQVTM and CDR2 ANQGSEA. V gave up 7 bases and J gave up 4 bases; unmatched junction bases: 16. This CDR3 region has 16 residues. The DNA of the CDR3 is TGCAGCGCGGAGGGGTTCGGGAGGCAGGAATACAATGAGCAGTTCTTC. Translating it yields CSAEGFGRQEYNEQFF.

V and J are TRBV19 and TRBJ1-2, with 11 bases matching TRBD1. V shed 3 bases and J 5 bases; nucleotides not matched to a gene: 5. CDR1 is LNHDA, CDR2 SQIVND, per germline (reference sequence). This CDR3 has 15 residues. The DNA for the CDR3 is TGTGCCAGTAGTATCGGACAGGGGGCGTTTTATGGCTACACCTTC. Its protein product is CASSIGQGAFYGYTF.

The J gene is TRBJ1-1, the V gene TRBV7-2, with 9 bases matching TRBD1. Germline V gene lookup returns CDR1 SGHTA and CDR2 FQGNSA. The CDR3 extends over 14 amino acids. V was pared by 5 bases and J by 1 base, with 2 bases of the junction left unmatched. The CDR3 bases are TGTGCCAGCAGCCGGGGACAGGGGAACACTGAAGCTTTCTTT. Protein product: CASSRGQGNTEAFF. The entire variable domain, with the rest obtained from reference TRBV7-2 and TRBJ1-1, is as follows: GAGVSQSPSNKVTEKGKDVELRCDPISGHTALYWYRQSLGQGLEFLIYFQGNSAPDKSGLPSDRFSAERTGGSVSTLTIQRTQQEDSAVYLCASSRGQGNTEAFFGQGTRLTVV.

The chain carries TRBV25-1 and TRBJ2-4; 9 nucleotides match TRBD1. This CDR3 is built from 14 residues. Germline V lookup: CDR1 MGHDK, CDR2 SYGVNS. V shed 3 bases, J shed 7 bases, and the junction held 4 bases outside the gene matches. The CDR3 spells CASSEGQGANIQYF. CDR3 DNA sequence: TGTGCCAGCAGTGAGGGACAGGGTGCGAACATTCAGTACTTC.

The J gene is TRBJ2-3, the V gene TRBV3-1 (or the pseudogene TRBV3-2); unclear D gene. CDR1 is LGHDT and CDR2 is YNNKEL in the germline V gene (reference sequence). V lost 3 bases and J lost 0, with 7 bases in between. There are 14 residues in the CDR3. CDR3 loop: CASSQTASTDTQYF. Written as DNA, the CDR3 is TGTGCCAGCAGCCAGACTGCCAGCACAGATACGCAGTATTTT.